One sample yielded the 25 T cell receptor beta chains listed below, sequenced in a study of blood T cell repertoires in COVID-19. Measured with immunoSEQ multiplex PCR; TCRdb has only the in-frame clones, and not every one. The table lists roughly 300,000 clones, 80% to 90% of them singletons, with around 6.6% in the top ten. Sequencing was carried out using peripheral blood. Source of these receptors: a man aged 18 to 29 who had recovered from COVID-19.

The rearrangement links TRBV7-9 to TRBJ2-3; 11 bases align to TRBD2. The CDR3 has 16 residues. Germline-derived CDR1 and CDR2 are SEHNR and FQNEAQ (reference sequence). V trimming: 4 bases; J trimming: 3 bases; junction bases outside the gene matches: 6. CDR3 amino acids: CASSSLLAGETDTQYF. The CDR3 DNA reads TGTGCCAGCAGCTCTTTACTAGCGGGAGAAACAGATACGCAGTATTTT.

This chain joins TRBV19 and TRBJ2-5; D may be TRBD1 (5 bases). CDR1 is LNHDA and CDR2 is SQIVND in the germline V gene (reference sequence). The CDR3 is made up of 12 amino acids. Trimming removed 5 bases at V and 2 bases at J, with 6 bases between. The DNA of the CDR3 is TGTGCCAGTAGTCGACAGCAAGAGACCCAGTACTTC. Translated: CASSRQQETQYF.

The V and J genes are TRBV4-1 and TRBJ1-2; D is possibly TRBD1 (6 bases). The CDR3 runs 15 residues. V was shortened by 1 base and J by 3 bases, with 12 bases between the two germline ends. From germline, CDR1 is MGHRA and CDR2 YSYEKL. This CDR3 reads CASSQGVQGDYGYTF. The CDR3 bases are TGCGCCAGCAGCCAAGGTGTACAGGGAGACTATGGCTACACCTTC.

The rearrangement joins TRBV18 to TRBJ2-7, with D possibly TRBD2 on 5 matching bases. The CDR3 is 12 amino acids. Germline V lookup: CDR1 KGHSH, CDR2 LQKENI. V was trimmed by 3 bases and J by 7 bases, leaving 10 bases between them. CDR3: CASSPRTEEQYF. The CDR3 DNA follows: TGTGCCAGCTCACCCAGGACTGAAGAGCAGTACTTC.

In DNA form, the CDR3 reads TGCGCCAGCAGCTTGGCCACTACGCCCGAGCAGTACTTC. Its translation: CASSLATTPEQYF. This chain joins TRBV5-1 and TRBJ2-7; no clear D. Per the germline V gene, CDR1 is SGHRS and CDR2 is YFSETQ. The CDR3 length is 13 residues. The V gene lost 0 bases and the J gene lost 6 bases, with 10 bases spanning the gap.

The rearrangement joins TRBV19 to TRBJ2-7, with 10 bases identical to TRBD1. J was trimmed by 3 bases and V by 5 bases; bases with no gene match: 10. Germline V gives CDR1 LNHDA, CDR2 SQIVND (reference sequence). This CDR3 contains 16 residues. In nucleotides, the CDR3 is TGTGCCAGTAGTCGCCCGGGACAGGGGTCGGGCTACGAGCAGTACTTC. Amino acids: CASSRPGQGSGYEQYF.

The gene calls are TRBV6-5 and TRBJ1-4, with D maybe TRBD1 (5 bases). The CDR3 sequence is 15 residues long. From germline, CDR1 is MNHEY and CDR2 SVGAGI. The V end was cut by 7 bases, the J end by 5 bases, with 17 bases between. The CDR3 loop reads CASTQIKSGNEKLFF. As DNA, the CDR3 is TGTGCCAGCACCCAGATTAAGTCAGGGAATGAAAAACTGTTTTTT.

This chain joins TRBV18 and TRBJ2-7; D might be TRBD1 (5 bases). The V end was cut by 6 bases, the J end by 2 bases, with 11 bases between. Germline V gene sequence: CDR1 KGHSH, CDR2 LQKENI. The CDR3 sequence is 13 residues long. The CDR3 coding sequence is TGTGCCAGCTCTATGACAGAAACCTACGAGCAGTACTTC. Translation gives CASSMTETYEQYF.

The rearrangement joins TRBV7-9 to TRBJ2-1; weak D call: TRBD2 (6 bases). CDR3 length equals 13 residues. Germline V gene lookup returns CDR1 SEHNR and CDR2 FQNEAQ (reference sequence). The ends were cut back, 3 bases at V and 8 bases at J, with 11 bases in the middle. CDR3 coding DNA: TGTGCCAGCAGCTTCGGGGGTGGTGATGAGCAGTTCTTC. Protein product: CASSFGGGDEQFF.

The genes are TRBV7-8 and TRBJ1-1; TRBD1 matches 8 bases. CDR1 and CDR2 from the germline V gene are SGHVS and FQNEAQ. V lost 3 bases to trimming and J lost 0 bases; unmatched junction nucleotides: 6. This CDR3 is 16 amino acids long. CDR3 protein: CASSFYRGTMNTEAFF. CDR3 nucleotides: TGTGCCAGCAGCTTTTACAGGGGGACCATGAACACTGAAGCTTTCTTT.

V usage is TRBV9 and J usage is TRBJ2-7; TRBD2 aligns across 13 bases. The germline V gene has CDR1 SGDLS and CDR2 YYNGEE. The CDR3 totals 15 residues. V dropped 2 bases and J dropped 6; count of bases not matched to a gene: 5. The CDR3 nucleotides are TGTGCCAGCAGCGTCGGACTAGCGGGAGAGGGCGAGCAGTACTTC. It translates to CASSVGLAGEGEQYF. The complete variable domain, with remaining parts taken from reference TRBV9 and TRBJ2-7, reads DSGVTQTPKHLITATGQRVTLRCSPRSGDLSVYWYQQSLDQGLQFLIQYYNGEERAKGNILERFSAQQFPDLHSELNLSSLELGDSALYFCASSVGLAGEGEQYFGPGTRLTVT.

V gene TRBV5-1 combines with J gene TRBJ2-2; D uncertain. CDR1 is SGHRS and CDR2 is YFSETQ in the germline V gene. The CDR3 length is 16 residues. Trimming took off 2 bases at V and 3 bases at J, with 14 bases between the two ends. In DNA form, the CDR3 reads TGCGCCAGCAGCTTTCAGGCCAAGTGGGACACCGGGGAGCTGTTTTTT. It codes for CASSFQAKWDTGELFF.

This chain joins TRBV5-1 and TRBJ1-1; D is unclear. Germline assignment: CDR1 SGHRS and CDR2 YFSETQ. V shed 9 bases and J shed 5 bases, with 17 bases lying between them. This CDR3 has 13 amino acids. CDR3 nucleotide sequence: TGCGCCACCATGAGTAACCTCGGTACTGAAGCTTTCTTT. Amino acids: CATMSNLGTEAFF.

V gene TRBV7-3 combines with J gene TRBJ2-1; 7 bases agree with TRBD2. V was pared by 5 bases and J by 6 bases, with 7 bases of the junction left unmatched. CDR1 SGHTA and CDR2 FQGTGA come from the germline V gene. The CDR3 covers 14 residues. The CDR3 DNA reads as TGTGCCAGCAGCCCTATTGGGGGGGGCAATGAGCAGTTCTTC. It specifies CASSPIGGGNEQFF.

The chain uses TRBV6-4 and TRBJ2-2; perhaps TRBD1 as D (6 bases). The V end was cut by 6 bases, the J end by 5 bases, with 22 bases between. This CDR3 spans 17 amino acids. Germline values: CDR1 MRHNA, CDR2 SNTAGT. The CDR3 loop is CASRQKPQGVGTGELFF. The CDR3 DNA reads TGTGCCAGCAGACAGAAGCCACAGGGAGTTGGGACCGGGGAGCTGTTTTTT.

CDR3 nucleotide sequence: TGTGCCAGCAGCCCTGTACTAGCGGGAGTAACCGGGGAGCTGTTTTTT. Translation: CASSPVLAGVTGELFF. This chain connects TRBV7-3 to TRBJ2-2, with TRBD2 identical over 11 bases. This CDR3 region has 16 residues. The J segment lost 5 bases and the V segment lost 5 bases, leaving 7 bases of the junction unmatched. Germline V gene data show CDR1 as SGHTA and CDR2 as FQGTGA.

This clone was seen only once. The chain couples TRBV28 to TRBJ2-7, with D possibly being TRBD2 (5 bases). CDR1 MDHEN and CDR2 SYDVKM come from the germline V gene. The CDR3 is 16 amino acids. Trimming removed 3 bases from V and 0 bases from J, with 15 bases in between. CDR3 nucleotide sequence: TGTGCCAGCAGTTTCCCGATGACTGGGAGCTCCTACGAGCAGTACTTC. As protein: CASSFPMTGSSYEQYF.

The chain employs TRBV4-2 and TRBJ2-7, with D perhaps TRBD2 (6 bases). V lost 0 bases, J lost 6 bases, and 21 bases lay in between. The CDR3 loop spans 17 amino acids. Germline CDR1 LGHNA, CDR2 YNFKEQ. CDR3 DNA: TGTGCCAGCAGCCAAGACCCATTCAATCTACTGGGGGGCGAGCAGTACTTC. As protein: CASSQDPFNLLGGEQYF.

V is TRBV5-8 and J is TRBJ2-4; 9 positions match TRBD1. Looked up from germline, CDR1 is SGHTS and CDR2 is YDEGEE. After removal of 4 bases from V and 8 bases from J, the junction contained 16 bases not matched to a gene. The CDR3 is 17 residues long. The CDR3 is CASSLILQGAGRDIQYF. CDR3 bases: TGTGCCAGCAGCCTAATCTTACAGGGGGCTGGTCGGGACATTCAGTACTTC.

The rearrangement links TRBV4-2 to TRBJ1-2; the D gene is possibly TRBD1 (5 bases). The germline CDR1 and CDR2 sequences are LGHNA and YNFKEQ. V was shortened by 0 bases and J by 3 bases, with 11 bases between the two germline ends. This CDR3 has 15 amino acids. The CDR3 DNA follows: TGTGCCAGCAGCCAAGATGGGGGGGGTCACTATGGCTACACCTTC. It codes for CASSQDGGGHYGYTF.

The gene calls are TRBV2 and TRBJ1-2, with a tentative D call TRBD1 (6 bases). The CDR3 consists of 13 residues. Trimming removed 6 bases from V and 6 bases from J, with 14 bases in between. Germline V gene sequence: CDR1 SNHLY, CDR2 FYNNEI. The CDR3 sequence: CASRRTADDGYTF. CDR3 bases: TGTGCCAGCAGGCGGACAGCCGATGATGGCTACACCTTC.

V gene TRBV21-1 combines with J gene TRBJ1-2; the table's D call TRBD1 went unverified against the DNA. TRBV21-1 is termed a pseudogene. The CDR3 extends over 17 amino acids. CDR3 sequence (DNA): TGTGCCAGCAGCAAAGGACTCCGGGACAGGGAAGTTCGTGGCTACACCTTC. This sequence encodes CASSKGLRDREVRGYTF.

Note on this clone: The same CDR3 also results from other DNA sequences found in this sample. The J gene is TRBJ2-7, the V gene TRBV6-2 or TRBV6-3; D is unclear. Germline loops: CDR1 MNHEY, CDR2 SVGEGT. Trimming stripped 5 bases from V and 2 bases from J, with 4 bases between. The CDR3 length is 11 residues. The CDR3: CASSPAYEQYF. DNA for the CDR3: TGTGCCAGCAGTCCCGCCTACGAGCAGTACTTC.

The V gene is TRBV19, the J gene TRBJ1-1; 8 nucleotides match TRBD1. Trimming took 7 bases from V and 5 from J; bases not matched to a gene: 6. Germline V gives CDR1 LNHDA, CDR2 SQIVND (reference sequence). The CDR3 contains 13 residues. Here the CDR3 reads CASIRTGRTEAFF. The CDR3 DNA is TGTGCCAGTATAAGGACAGGGAGGACTGAAGCTTTCTTT.

The CDR3 DNA follows: TGTGCCAGTAGTATAGACAGGGTAAGTGAAGCTTTCTTT. Residues: CASSIDRVSEAFF. V and J are TRBV19 and TRBJ1-1; a possible D gene is TRBD1 (5 bases). CDR3 length: 13 amino acids. From germline, CDR1 is LNHDA and CDR2 SQIVND (reference sequence). V gave up 0 bases and J gave up 7 bases, with 9 bases separating them.